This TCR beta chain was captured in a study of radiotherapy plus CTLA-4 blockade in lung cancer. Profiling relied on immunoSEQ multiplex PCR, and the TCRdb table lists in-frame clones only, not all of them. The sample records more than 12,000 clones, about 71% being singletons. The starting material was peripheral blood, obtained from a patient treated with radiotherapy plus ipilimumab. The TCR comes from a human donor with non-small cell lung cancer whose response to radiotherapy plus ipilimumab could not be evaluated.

The CDR3 DNA reads as TGTGCCAGTAGTATGCCGGTTAACACTGAAGCTTTCTTT. This encodes CASSMPVNTEAFF. This chain connects TRBV19 to TRBJ1-1; D not resolved. The germline V gene has CDR1 LNHDA and CDR2 SQIVND (reference sequence). The CDR3 is made up of 13 amino acids. Trimming pared 3 bases from V and 2 bases from J, leaving 7 bases between.